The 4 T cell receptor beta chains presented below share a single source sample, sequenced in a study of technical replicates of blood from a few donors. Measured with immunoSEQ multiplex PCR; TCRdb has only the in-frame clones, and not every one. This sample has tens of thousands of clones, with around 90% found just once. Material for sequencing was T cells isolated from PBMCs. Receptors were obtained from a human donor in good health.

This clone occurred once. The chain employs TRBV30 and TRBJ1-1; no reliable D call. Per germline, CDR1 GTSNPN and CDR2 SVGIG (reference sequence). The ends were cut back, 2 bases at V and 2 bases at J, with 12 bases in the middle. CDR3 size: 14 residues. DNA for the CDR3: TGTGCCTGGAGTTCGACACTCCTAAACACTGAAGCTTTCTTT. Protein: CAWSSTLLNTEAFF.

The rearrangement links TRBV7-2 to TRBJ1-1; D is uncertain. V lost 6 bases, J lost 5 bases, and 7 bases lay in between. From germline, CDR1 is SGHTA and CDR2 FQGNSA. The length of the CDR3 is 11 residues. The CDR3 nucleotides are TGTGCCAGCAGTCCAGTTACTGAAGCTTTCTTT. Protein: CASSPVTEAFF.

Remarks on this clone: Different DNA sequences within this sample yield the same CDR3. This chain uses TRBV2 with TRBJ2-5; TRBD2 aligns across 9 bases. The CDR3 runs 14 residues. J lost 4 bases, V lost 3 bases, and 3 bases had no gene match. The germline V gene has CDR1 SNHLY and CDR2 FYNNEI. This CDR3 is CASSELLAGETQYF. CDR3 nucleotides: TGTGCCAGCAGTGAGTTACTAGCGGGAGAGACCCAGTACTTC.

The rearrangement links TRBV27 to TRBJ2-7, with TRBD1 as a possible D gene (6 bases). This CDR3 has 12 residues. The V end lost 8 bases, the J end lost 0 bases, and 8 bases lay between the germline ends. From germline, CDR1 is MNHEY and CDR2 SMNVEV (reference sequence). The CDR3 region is CASQGSSYEQYF. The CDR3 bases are TGTGCCAGCCAGGGGAGCTCCTACGAGCAGTACTTC.